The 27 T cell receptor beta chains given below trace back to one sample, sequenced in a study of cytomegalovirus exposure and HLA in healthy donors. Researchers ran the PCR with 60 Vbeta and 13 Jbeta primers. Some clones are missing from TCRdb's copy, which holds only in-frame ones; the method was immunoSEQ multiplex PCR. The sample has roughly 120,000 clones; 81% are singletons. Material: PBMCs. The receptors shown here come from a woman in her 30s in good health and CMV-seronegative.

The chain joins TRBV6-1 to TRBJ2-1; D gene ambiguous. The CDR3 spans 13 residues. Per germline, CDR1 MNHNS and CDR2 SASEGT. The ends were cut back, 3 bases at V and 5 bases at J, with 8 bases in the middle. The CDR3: CASSDGENNEQFF. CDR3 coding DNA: TGTGCCAGCAGTGACGGAGAGAACAATGAGCAGTTCTTC.

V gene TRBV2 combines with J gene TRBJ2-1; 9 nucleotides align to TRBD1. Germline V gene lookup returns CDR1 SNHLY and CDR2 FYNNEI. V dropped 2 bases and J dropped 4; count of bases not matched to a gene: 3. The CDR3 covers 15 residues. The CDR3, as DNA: TGTGCCAGCAGTGAAACAGGGGGCGAGTACAATGAGCAGTTCTTC. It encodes CASSETGGEYNEQFF. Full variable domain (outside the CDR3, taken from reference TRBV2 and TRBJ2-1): EPEVTQTPSHQVTQMGQEVILRCVPISNHLYFYWYRQILGQKVEFLVSFYNNEISEKSEIFDDQFSVERPDGSNFTLKIRSTKLEDSAMYFCASSETGGEYNEQFFGPGTRLTVL.

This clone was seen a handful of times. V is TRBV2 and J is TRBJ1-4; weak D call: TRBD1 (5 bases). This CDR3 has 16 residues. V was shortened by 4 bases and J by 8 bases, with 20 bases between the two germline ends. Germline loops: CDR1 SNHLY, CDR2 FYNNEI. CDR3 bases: TGTGCCAGCAGTGCTGATCCCCAGGGATCTGGCGAAAAACTGTTTTTT. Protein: CASSADPQGSGEKLFF.

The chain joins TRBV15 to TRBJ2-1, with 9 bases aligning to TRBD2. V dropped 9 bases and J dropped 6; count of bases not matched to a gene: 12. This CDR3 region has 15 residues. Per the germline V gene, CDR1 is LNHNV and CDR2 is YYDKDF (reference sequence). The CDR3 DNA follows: TGTGCCACGAGAGGGGGGCGGGAGGGCCTCAATGAGCAGTTCTTC. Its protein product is CATRGGREGLNEQFF.

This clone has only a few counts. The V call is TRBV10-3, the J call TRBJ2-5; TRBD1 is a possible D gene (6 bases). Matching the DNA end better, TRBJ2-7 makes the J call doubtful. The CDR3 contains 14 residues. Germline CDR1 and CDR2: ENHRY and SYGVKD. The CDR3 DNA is TGTGCCATCAGTGTTACCCACAGGGCCAACGAGCAGTACTTC. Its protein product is CAISVTHRANEQYF.

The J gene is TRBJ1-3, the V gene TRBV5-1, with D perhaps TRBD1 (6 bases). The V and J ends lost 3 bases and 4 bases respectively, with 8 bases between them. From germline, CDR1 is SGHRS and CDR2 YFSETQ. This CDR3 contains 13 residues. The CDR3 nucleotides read TGCGCCAGCAGCTCAGGGGAGGGAAACACCATATATTTT. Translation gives CASSSGEGNTIYF.

CDR3 sequence reads: CASSPGGASGYNEQFF. The CDR3 DNA reads as TGTGCCAGCAGCCCAGGGGGGGCTAGCGGGTACAATGAGCAGTTCTTC. The rearrangement joins TRBV11-3 to TRBJ2-1, with D possibly matching TRBD2 (8 bases). The CDR3 loop spans 16 amino acids. Germline V CDR1 and CDR2: SGHNT, YENEEA. V lost 5 bases to trimming and J lost 4 bases, with 18 bases between them.

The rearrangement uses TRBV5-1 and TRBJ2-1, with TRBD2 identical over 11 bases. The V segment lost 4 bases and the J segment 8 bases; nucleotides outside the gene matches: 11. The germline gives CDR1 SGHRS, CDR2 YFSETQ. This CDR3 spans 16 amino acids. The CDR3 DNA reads TGCGCCAGCAGCACCGGACTAGCGGGTACCCCTGATGAGCAGTTCTTC. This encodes CASSTGLAGTPDEQFF. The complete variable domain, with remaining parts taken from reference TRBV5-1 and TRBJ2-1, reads KAGVTQTPRYLIKTRGQQVTLSCSPISGHRSVSWYQQTPGQGLQFLFEYFSETQRNKGNFPGRFSGRQFSNSRSEMNVSTLELGDSALYLCASSTGLAGTPDEQFFGPGTRLTVL.

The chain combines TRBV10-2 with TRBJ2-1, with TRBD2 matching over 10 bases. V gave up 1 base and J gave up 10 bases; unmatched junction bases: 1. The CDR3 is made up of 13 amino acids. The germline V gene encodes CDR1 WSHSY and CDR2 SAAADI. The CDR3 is CASSEYSGREQFF. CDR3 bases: TGCGCCAGCAGTGAGTATAGCGGGAGGGAGCAGTTCTTC.

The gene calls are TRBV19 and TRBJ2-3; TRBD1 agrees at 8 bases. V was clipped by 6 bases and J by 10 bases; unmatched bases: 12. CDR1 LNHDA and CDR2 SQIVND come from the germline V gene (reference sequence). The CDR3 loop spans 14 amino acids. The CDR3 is CASSQGARETAQYF. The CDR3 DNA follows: TGTGCCAGTAGCCAGGGGGCAAGAGAGACCGCGCAGTATTTT.

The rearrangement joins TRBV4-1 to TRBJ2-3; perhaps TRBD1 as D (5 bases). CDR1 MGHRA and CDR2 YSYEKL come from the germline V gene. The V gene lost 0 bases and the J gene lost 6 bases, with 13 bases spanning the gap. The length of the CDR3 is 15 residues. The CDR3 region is CASSQERVGQDTQYF. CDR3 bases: TGCGCCAGCAGCCAAGAAAGGGTGGGGCAGGATACGCAGTATTTT.

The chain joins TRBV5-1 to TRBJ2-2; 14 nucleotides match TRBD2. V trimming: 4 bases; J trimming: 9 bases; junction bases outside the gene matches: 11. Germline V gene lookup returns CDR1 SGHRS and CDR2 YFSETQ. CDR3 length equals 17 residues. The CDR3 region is CASSAPGTSGSARELFF. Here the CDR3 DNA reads TGCGCCAGCAGCGCACCCGGGACTAGCGGGAGTGCCCGGGAGCTGTTTTTT.

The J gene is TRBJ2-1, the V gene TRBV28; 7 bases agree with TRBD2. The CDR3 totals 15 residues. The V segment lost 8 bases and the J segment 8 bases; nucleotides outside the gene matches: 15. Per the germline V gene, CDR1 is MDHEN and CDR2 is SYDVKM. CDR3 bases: TGTGCCAGCCTCCAGGGAGCGGGGAAGGTTTATGAGCAGTTCTTC. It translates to CASLQGAGKVYEQFF.

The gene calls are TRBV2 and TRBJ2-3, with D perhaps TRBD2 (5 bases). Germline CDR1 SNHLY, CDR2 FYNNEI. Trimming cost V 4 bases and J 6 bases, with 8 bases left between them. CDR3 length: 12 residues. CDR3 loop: CASSASGDTQYF. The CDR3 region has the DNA TGTGCCAGCAGTGCGTCGGGGGATACGCAGTATTTT.

CDR3 nucleotides: TGTGCCAGCAGTCCCGGGACAGGGGGCGAGCAGTACTTC. Amino acid sequence: CASSPGTGGEQYF. The V call is TRBV2, the J call TRBJ2-7, with 11 positions matching TRBD1. V shed 5 bases and J 6 bases; nucleotides not matched to a gene: 3. Per germline, CDR1 SNHLY and CDR2 FYNNEI. The CDR3 spans 13 residues.

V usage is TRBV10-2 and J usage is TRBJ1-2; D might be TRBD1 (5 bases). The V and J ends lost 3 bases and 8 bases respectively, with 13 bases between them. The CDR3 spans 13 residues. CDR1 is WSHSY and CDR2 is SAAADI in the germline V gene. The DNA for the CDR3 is TGCGCCAGCAGTGACCAGGGTTTGGAAGGCTACACCTTC. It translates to CASSDQGLEGYTF.

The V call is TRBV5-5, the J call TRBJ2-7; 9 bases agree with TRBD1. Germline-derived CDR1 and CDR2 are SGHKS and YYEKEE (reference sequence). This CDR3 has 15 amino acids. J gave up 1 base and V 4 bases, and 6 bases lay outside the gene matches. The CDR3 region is CASSPRTGVSYEQYF. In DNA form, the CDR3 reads TGTGCCAGCAGCCCAAGGACAGGGGTATCCTACGAGCAGTACTTC. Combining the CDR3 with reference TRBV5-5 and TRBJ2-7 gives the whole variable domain DAGVTQSPTHLIKTRGQQVTLRCSPISGHKSVSWYQQVLGQGPQFIFQYYEKEERGRGNFPDRFSARQFPNYSSELNVNALLLGDSALYLCASSPRTGVSYEQYFGPGTRLTVT.

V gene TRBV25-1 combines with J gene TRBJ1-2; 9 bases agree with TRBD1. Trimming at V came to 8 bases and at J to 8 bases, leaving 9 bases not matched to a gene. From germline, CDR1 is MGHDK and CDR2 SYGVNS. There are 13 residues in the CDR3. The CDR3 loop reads CASGPGTGYGYTF. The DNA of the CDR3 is TGTGCCAGCGGCCCCGGGACAGGGTACGGCTACACCTTC.

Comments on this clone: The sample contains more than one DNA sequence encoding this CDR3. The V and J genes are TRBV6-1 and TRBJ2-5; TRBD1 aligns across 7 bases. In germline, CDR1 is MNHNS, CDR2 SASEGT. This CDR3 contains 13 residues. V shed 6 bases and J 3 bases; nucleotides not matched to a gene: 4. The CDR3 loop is CASSRDREETQYF. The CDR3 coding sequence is TGTGCCAGCAGCAGGGACAGAGAAGAGACCCAGTACTTC.

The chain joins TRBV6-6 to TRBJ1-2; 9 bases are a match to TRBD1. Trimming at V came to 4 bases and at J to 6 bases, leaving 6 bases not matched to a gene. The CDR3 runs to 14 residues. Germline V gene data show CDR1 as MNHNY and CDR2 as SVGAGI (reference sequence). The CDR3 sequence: CASSSPGQGHGYTF. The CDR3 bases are TGTGCCAGCAGTTCCCCGGGACAGGGACATGGCTACACCTTC.

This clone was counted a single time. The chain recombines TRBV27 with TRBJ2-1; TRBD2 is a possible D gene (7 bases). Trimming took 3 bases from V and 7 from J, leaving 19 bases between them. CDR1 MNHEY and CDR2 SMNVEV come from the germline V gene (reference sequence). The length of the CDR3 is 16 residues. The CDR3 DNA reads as TGTGCCAGCAGTTTTATTGCTTTCGGGGGGCAAAATGAGCAGTTCTTC. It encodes CASSFIAFGGQNEQFF.

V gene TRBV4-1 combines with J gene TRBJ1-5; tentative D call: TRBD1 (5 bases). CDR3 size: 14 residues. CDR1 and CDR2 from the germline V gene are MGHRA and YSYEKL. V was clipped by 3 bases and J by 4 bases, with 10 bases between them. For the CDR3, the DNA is TGCGCCAGCAGCCATCGACAGACAAATCAGCCCCAGCATTTT. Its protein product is CASSHRQTNQPQHF.

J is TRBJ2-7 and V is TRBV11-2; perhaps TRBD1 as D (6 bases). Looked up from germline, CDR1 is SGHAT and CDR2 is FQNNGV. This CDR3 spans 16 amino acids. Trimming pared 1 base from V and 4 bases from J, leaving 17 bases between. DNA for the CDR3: TGTGCCAGCAGCTTAGCCCAGGGCAGGGGAGTATACGAGCAGTACTTC. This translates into CASSLAQGRGVYEQYF.

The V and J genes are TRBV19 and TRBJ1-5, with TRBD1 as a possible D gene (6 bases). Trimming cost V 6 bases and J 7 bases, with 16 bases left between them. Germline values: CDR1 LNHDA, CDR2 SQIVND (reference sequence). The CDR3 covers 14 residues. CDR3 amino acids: CASRPITGNQPQHF. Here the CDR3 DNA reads TGTGCCAGTAGGCCTATAACAGGGAACCAGCCCCAGCATTTT. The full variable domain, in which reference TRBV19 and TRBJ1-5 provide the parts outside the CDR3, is DGGITQSPKYLFRKEGQNVTLSCEQNLNHDAMYWYRQDPGQGLRLIYYSQIVNDFQKGDIAEGYSVSREKKESFPLTVTSAQKNPTAFYLCASRPITGNQPQHFGDGTRLSIL.

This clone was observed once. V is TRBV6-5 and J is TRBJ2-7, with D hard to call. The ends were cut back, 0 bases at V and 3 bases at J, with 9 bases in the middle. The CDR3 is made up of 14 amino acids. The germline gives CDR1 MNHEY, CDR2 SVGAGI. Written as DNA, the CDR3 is TGTGCCAGCAGTTACTCGGGCTCAGACTACGAGCAGTACTTC. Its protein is CASSYSGSDYEQYF.

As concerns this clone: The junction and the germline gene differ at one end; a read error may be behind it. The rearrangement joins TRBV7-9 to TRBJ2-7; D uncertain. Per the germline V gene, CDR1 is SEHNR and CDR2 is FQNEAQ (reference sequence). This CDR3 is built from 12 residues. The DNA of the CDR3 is TGTTCCAGCAGCCTCCAGACCTACGAGCAGTACTTC. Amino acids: CSSSLQTYEQYF.

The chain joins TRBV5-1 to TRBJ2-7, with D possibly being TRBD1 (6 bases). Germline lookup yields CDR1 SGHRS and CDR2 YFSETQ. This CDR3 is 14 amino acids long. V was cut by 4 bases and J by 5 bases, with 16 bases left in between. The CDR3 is CASSNGAGVNEQYF. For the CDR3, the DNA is TGCGCCAGCAGCAATGGGGCAGGGGTGAACGAGCAGTACTTC.